A selection of T cell receptor beta chains follows, all from one sample in a study of shared clonotypes between healthy human individuals. The repertoire was sequenced with immunoSEQ multiplex PCR; TCRdb's copy has only in-frame clones and lacks some. The table shows roughly 2,500,000 clones, with approximately 93% occurring only once. Sequencing was done on a sample of naive CD4+ T cells from PBMCs. The receptors were sampled from a man younger than 35 in good health. Some clones in this sample may be carry-over from other donors' samples. Both conserved end residues are part of each CDR3. Each record gives: J gene, clone size, V gene, D gene, CDR3 protein, CDR3 DNA. D genes are given only for firm matches. Not every row has a clone size; where given, it reads once, few, many or a size class.

TRBJ1-2,.,TRBV29-1,TRBD1,CSVGDRVGDGYTF,TGCAGCGTCGGGGACAGGGTGGGGGATGGCTACACCTTC
TRBJ2-7,once,TRBV5-1,.,CASSHGASADEQYF,TGCGCCAGCAGCCATGGGGCTAGCGCTGACGAGCAGTACTTC
TRBJ2-7,.,TRBV11-1,.,CASSFDLSYEQYF,TGTGCCAGCAGCTTCGACCTTTCCTACGAGCAGTACTTC
TRBJ2-7,.,TRBV19,TRBD2,CASRAGLTYEQYF,TGTGCCAGTAGAGCGGGACTAACGTACGAGCAGTACTTC
TRBJ2-1,.,TRBV9,TRBD2,CASSATSGSYNEQFF,TGTGCCAGCAGCGCGACTAGCGGGAGTTACAATGAGCAGTTCTTC
TRBJ1-5,.,TRBV4-1,.,CASSQSGQGEQPQHF,TGCGCCAGCAGCCAATCTGGGCAGGGCGAACAGCCCCAGCATTTT
TRBJ1-1,.,TRBV5-1,TRBD1,CASSSEGQLNTEAFF,TGCGCCAGCAGCTCGGAGGGACAGTTGAACACTGAAGCTTTCTTT
TRBJ2-1,.,TRBV19,.,CASSIDPRASGLSSYNEQFF,TGTGCCAGTAGTATAGACCCCAGAGCGAGCGGACTGAGCTCCTACAATGAGCAGTTCTTC
TRBJ1-2,.,TRBV6-1,.,CASSEGGPALNPGYTF,TGTGCCAGCAGTGAAGGTGGACCTGCCCTGAATCCCGGCTACACCTTC
TRBJ2-7,.,TRBV9,.,CASSVGASYEQYF,TGTGCCAGCAGCGTTGGGGCCTCCTACGAGCAGTACTTC
TRBJ2-1,.,TRBV2,TRBD2,CASTAGGPANEQFF,TGTGCCAGCACGGCGGGAGGGCCAGCGAATGAGCAGTTCTTC
TRBJ1-4,once,TRBV5-1,.,CASSLLGEELFF,TGCGCCAGCAGCTTATTGGGTGAGGAACTGTTTTTT
TRBJ2-2,once,TRBV5-1,TRBD2,CASRGRLAGGVGELFF,TGCGCCAGCAGGGGAAGGCTAGCGGGAGGCGTCGGGGAGCTGTTTTTT
TRBJ1-2,.,TRBV28,TRBD1,CASRGTGRVYGYTF,TGTGCCAGCAGGGGGACAGGGAGGGTTTATGGCTACACCTTC
TRBJ2-1,few,TRBV7-2,TRBD2,CASSLGLAVYNEQFF,TGTGCCAGCAGCTTAGGACTAGCCGTCTACAATGAGCAGTTCTTC
TRBJ2-1,.,TRBV5-4,.,CASSPGGRNEQFF,TGTGCCAGCAGCCCCGGAGGGCGAAATGAGCAGTTCTTC
TRBJ1-4,.,TRBV7-9,TRBD1,CASSSTGGEKLFF,TGTGCCAGCAGCTCCACAGGGGGTGAAAAACTGTTTTTT
TRBJ2-3,.,TRBV7-6,TRBD2,CASSLGGSRGHTQYF,TGTGCCAGCAGCTTGGGCGGGAGTCGCGGTCATACGCAGTATTTT
TRBJ2-3,.,TRBV5-1,.,CASSVGQPRDTQYF,TGCGCCAGCAGCGTGGGCCAGCCCAGAGATACGCAGTATTTT
TRBJ1-2,.,TRBV6-5,TRBD1,CASRDRAYGYTF,TGTGCCAGCAGGGACAGGGCGTATGGCTACACCTTC
TRBJ2-5,.,TRBV6-1,TRBD2,CASSEGTPFPGRGERETQYF,TGTGCCAGCAGTGAAGGGACCCCCTTCCCAGGGCGGGGGGAGCGGGAGACCCAGTACTTC
TRBJ1-1,.,TRBV18,TRBD1,CASSPIQGLGSSTEAFF,TGTGCCAGCTCACCCATACAGGGGCTCGGTTCGAGCACTGAAGCTTTCTTT
TRBJ2-3,.,TRBV5-1,TRBD2,CASSEGGRDTQYF,TGCGCCAGCAGCGAAGGCGGGAGGGATACGCAGTATTTT
TRBJ2-2,.,TRBV5-1,.,CASSPMAGSPGELFF,TGCGCCAGCAGCCCCATGGCAGGGAGCCCCGGGGAGCTGTTTTTT
TRBJ2-7,.,TRBV6-5,TRBD2,CASSRTSETRYEQYF,TGTGCCAGCAGCAGAACTAGCGAGACTCGCTACGAGCAGTACTTC
TRBJ1-1,.,TRBV7-9,TRBD1,CASVGQGNTEAFF,TGTGCCTCAGTGGGACAGGGAAACACTGAAGCTTTCTTT
TRBJ2-2,.,TRBV2,TRBD2,CASTRLAGGTGELFF,TGTGCCAGCACCCGACTAGCGGGAGGGACCGGGGAGCTGTTTTTT
TRBJ1-5,.,TRBV11-3,.,CASSLGFQICDSNQPQHF,TGTGCCAGCAGCTTAGGTTTCCAAATTTGTGATAGCAATCAGCCCCAGCATTTT
TRBJ2-2,.,TRBV28,.,CASGDGTSTGELFF,TGTGCCAGTGGGGATGGGACCAGCACCGGGGAGCTGTTTTTT
TRBJ2-2,.,TRBV5-6,.,CASSLAAGMVTGELFF,TGTGCCAGCAGCTTGGCCGCAGGGATGGTCACCGGGGAGCTGTTTTTT
TRBJ2-1,.,TRBV11-2,TRBD2,CASSLVAGKGNEQFF,TGTGCCAGCAGCTTAGTAGCGGGGAAAGGCAATGAGCAGTTCTTC
TRBJ2-7,.,TRBV27,.,CASSFGTGLSHEQYF,TGTGCCAGCAGTTTTGGGACCGGACTGTCACACGAGCAGTACTTC
TRBJ2-7,.,TRBV6-6,.,CASRGSDEQYF,TGTGCCAGCAGAGGTTCGGACGAGCAGTACTTC
TRBJ2-5,.,TRBV7-9,.,CASSSRLETQYF,TGTGCCAGCAGCTCCCGGCTGGAGACCCAGTACTTC
TRBJ2-2,.,TRBV5-6,TRBD1,CASSLFRTGGTGELFF,TGTGCCAGCAGCTTGTTCAGGACAGGGGGGACCGGGGAGCTGTTTTTT
TRBJ2-7,once,TRBV7-2,.,CASSFAGTDEQYF,TGTGCCAGCAGCTTTGCCGGTACCGACGAGCAGTACTTC
TRBJ2-1,.,TRBV15,.,CATSLNLRAQNEQFF,TGTGCCACCAGCCTCAACCTGAGGGCCCAAAATGAGCAGTTCTTC
TRBJ2-3,.,TRBV5-1,.,CASSLGTAPGSQYF,TGCGCCAGCAGCTTGGGGACAGCCCCGGGGTCGCAGTATTTT
TRBJ2-5,once,TRBV7-2,TRBD2,CASSYQAGGPLETQYF,TGTGCCAGCAGCTACCAAGCGGGAGGGCCATTGGAGACCCAGTACTTC
TRBJ1-2,.,TRBV15,TRBD1,CATSEDRTLSGRGYTF,TGTGCCACCAGCGAGGACAGGACCCTGTCGGGCCGGGGCTACACCTTC
TRBJ1-5,.,TRBV5-8,TRBD1,CASGLQGAGNQPQHF,TGTGCCAGCGGCCTACAGGGGGCAGGCAATCAGCCCCAGCATTTT
TRBJ1-2,.,TRBV27,TRBD1,CASKDRVSYGYTF,TGTGCCAGTAAGGACAGGGTCTCCTATGGCTACACCTTC
TRBJ2-3,.,TRBV30,.,CAWTLRWTDTQYF,TGTGCCTGGACCCTAAGGTGGACAGATACGCAGTATTTT
TRBJ2-3,.,TRBV27,TRBD2,CASSLVVSFIGLAGQDTQYF,TGTGCCAGCAGTTTAGTCGTATCCTTCATTGGACTAGCGGGTCAAGATACGCAGTATTTT
TRBJ2-7,.,TRBV7-8,TRBD1,CASSPMRGSGQGAYEQYF,TGTGCCAGCAGCCCCATGAGGGGGTCGGGACAGGGGGCTTACGAGCAGTACTTC
TRBJ1-1,.,TRBV4-1,TRBD1,CASSQGQGVGTEAFF,TGCGCCAGCAGCCAAGGGCAGGGGGTGGGCACTGAAGCTTTCTTT
TRBJ1-1,.,TRBV27,TRBD1,CASSSYRGGNTEAFF,TGTGCCAGCAGTTCCTACAGGGGGGGGAACACTGAAGCTTTCTTT
TRBJ2-3,once,TRBV20-1,.,CSATPRDTQYF,TGCAGTGCTACTCCGAGAGATACGCAGTATTTT
TRBJ2-1,.,TRBV9,TRBD2,CASSKNPQAGLAGGPGGNEQFF,TGTGCCAGCAGCAAGAACCCCCAGGCGGGACTAGCGGGAGGGCCGGGAGGCAATGAGCAGTTCTTC
TRBJ2-1,.,TRBV9,TRBD2,CASSVKPRGDEQFF,TGTGCCAGCAGCGTAAAGCCTCGGGGGGATGAGCAGTTCTTC
TRBJ2-7,once,TRBV28,TRBD1,CASSPIDAGQVRQQYF,TGTGCCAGCAGTCCAATTGATGCGGGACAGGTTCGGCAGCAGTACTTC
TRBJ1-1,.,TRBV2,.,CASSEGRQALGGAFF,TGTGCCAGCAGTGAGGGGAGGCAGGCGCTCGGGGGAGCTTTCTTT
TRBJ2-5,.,TRBV5-1,TRBD2,CASSIAGVAETQYF,TGCGCCAGCAGTATAGCGGGAGTGGCAGAGACCCAGTACTTC
TRBJ1-1,once,TRBV5-4,.,CASSSEGGTAFF,TGTGCCAGCAGCTCCGAGGGGGGTACGGCTTTCTTT
TRBJ1-2,.,TRBV28,.,CASSDPLAGANYGYTF,TGTGCCAGCAGTGACCCCTTGGCCGGAGCTAACTATGGCTACACCTTC
TRBJ2-7,.,TRBV6-6,.,CASSSPKALDEQYF,TGTGCCAGCAGCTCTCCTAAAGCGCTAGACGAGCAGTACTTC
TRBJ2-1,.,TRBV28,.,CASGGLYNEQFF,TGTGCCAGCGGGGGGCTCTACAATGAGCAGTTCTTC
TRBJ1-2,.,TRBV19,.,CASSIVAREHGYTF,TGTGCCAGTAGTATAGTGGCCAGGGAGCATGGCTACACCTTC
TRBJ1-2,once,TRBV2,.,CASSADGNYGYTF,TGTGCCAGCAGTGCTGACGGAAACTATGGCTACACCTTC
TRBJ1-5,once,TRBV6-6,.,CASSQRGISNQPQHF,TGTGCCAGCAGTCAGCGGGGTATTAGCAATCAGCCCCAGCATTTT